Included here is one T cell receptor beta chain sequence, with context. This table comes from immunoSEQ multiplex PCR, and its TCRdb copy is limited to in-frame clones, with some not included. This table holds 540,000 or so clones, around three quarters found once. The germline V gene has CDR1 LGHNA and CDR2 YNFKEQ. The CDR3 totals 16 residues. The V end lost 1 base, the J end lost 0 bases, and 10 bases lay between the germline ends. This specimen comes from a study of shared T cell receptors in the human thymus. These same data were also listed under a study on human thymus T cells. That investigation notes: The study used thymus tissue resected during corrective heart surgery. Thymic and blood repertoires appeared to show biased V and J gene usage. Unrelated individuals had highly overlapping thymic repertoires, as reported in related research.

The sequence was obtained from a boy younger than two with a congenital heart defect. Material for sequencing was thymocytes. V is TRBV4-2 and J is TRBJ2-1; weak D call: TRBD2 (5 bases). CDR3 region: CASSQVRVSSYNEQFF. CDR3 DNA sequence: TGTGCCAGCAGCCAAGTGAGGGTCAGCTCCTACAATGAGCAGTTCTTC.